This T cell receptor (beta chain) emerged from a study of blood T cell repertoires in COVID-19. The germline CDR1 and CDR2 sequences are MNHEY and SMNVEV (reference sequence). The CDR3 consists of 15 residues. With 4 bases clipped from V and 4 bases from J, the junction kept 7 bases outside the gene matches. Generated by immunoSEQ multiplex PCR, the TCRdb table keeps only in-frame clones and is missing some. The sample lists around 130,000 clones; roughly 84% were seen once. The sequenced sample was PBMCs or T cells enriched from blood (not recorded which). This receptor was taken from a woman under 40 who had recovered from COVID-19. The chain is built from TRBV27 and TRBJ2-4; 7 positions agree with TRBD1. The CDR3 DNA follows: TGTGCCAGCAGTTCCCCCGGGACAGCAAAAAACATTCAGTACTTC. Amino acids: CASSSPGTAKNIQYF.